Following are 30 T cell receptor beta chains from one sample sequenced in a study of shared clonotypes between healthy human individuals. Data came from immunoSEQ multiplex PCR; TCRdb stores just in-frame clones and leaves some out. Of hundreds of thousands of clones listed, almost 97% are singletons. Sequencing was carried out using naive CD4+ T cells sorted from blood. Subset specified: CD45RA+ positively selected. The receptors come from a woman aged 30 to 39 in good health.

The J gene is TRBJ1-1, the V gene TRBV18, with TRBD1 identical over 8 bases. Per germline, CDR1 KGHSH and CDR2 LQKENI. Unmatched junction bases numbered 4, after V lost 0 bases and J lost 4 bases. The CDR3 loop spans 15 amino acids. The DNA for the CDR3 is TGTGCCAGCTCACCACCGAGGACAGGGCCCACTGAAGCTTTCTTT. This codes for CASSPPRTGPTEAFF.

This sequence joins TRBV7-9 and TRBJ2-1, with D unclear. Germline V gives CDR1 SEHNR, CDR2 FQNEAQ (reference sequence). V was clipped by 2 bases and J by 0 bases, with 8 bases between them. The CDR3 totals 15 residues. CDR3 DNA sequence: TGTGCCAGCAGCTTAAGGAGTAGCTCCTACAATGAGCAGTTCTTC. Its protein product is CASSLRSSSYNEQFF.

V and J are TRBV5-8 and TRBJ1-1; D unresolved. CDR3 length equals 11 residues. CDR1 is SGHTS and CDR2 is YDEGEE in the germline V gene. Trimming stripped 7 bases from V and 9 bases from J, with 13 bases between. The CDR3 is CASRIARKAFF. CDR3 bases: TGTGCCAGCCGGATAGCTCGGAAAGCTTTCTTT.

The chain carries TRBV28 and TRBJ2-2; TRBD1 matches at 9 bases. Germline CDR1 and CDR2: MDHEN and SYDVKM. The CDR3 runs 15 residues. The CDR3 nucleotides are TGTGCTTCGCAGGACCCGGGACAGGGATCCGGGGAGCTGTTTTTT. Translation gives CASQDPGQGSGELFF.

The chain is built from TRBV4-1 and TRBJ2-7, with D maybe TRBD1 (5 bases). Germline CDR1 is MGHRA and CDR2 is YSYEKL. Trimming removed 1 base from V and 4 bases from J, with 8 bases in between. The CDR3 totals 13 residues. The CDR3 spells CASSQGTNYEQYF. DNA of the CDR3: TGCGCCAGCAGCCAAGGGACAAATTACGAGCAGTACTTC.

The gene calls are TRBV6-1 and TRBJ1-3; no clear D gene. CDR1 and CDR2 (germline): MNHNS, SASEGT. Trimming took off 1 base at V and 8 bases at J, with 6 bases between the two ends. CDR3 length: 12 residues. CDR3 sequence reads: CASSEGVYTIYF. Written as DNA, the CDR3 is TGTGCCAGCAGTGAAGGGGTATACACCATATATTTT.

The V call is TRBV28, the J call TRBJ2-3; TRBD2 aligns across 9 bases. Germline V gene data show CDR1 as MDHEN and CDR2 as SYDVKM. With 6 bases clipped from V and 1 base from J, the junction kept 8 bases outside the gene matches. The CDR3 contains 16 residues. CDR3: CASRRGTSRRTDTQYF. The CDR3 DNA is TGTGCCAGCAGAAGAGGGACTAGCAGACGCACAGATACGCAGTATTTT.

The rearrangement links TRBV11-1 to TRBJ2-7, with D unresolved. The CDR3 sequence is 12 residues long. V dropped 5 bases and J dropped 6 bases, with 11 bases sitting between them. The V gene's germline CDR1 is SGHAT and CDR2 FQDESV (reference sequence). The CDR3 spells CASSRRGIEQYF. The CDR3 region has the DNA TGTGCCAGCAGCCGACGTGGGATCGAGCAGTACTTC.

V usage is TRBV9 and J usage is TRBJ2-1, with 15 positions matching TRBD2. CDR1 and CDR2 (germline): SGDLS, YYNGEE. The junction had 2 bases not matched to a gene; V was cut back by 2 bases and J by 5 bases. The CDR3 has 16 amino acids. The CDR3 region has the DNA TGTGCCAGCAGCGTGGGACTAGCGGGGGGTAACAATGAGCAGTTCTTC. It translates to CASSVGLAGGNNEQFF.

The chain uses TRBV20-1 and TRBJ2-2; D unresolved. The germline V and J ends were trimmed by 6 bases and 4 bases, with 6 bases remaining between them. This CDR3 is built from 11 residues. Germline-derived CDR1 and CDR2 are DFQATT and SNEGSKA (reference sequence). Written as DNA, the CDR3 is TGCAGTGCAAAGGGCACCGGGGAGCTGTTTTTT. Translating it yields CSAKGTGELFF.

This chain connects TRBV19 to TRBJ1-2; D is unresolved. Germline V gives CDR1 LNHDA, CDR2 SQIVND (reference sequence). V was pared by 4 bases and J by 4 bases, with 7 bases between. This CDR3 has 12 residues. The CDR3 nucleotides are TGTGCCAGTAGTAGCTCCTCCTATGGCTACACCTTC. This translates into CASSSSSYGYTF.

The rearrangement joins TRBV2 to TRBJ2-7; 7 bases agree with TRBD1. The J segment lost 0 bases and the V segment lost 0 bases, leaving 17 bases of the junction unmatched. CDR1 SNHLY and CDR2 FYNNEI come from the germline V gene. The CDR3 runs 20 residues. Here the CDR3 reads CASSEARHRGAWGTSYEQYF. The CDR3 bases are TGTGCCAGCAGTGAAGCGCGACACAGGGGTGCGTGGGGAACCTCCTACGAGCAGTACTTC.

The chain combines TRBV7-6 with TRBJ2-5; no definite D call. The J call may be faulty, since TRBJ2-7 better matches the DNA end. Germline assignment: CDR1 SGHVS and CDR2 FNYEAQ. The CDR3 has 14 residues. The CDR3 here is CASSLYFGTYEQYF. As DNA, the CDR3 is TGTGCCAGCAGCTTATATTTCGGTACCTACGAGCAGTACTTC.

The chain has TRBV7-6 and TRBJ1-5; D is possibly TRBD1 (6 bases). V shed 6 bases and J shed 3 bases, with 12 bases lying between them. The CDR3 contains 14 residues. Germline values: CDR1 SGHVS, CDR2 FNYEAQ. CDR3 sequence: CASSYRDNNQPQHF. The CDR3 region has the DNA TGTGCCAGCAGTTACCGGGACAACAATCAGCCCCAGCATTTT.

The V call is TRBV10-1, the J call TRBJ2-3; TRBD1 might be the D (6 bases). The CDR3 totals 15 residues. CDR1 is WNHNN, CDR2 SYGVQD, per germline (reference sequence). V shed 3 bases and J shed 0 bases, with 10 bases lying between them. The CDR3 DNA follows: TGCGCCAGCAGTGATCACAGGGTTAGCACAGATACGCAGTATTTT. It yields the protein CASSDHRVSTDTQYF.

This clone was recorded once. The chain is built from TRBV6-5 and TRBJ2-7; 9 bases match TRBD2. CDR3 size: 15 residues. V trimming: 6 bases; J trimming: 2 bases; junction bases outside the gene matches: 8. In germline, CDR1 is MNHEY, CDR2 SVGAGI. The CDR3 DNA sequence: TGTGCCAGCAGACCTAGCGGGGAGCCTACCTACGAGCAGTACTTC. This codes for CASRPSGEPTYEQYF.

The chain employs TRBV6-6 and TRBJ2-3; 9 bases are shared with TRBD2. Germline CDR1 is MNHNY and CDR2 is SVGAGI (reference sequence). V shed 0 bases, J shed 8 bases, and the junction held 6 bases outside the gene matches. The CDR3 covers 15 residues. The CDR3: CASSYSGREGGTQYF. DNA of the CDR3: TGTGCCAGCAGTTACTCAGGGCGGGAGGGAGGTACGCAGTATTTT.

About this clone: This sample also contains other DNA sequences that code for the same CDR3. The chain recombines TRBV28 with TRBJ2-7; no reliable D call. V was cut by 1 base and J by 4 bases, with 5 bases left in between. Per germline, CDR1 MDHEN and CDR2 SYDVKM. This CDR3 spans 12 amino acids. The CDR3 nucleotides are TGTGCCAGCAGTTTATCGAGTTACGAGCAGTACTTC. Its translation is CASSLSSYEQYF. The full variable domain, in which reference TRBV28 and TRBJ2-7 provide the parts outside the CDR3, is DVKVTQSSRYLVKRTGEKVFLECVQDMDHENMFWYRQDPGLGLRLIYFSYDVKMKEKGDIPEGYSVSREKKERFSLILESASTNQTSMYLCASSLSSYEQYFGPGTRLTVT.

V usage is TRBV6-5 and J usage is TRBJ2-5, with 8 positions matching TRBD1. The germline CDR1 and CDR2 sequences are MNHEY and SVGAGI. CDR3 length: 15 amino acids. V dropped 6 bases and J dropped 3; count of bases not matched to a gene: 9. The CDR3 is CASRRTGRTKETQYF. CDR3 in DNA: TGTGCCAGCAGGCGGACAGGGAGAACTAAAGAGACCCAGTACTTC.

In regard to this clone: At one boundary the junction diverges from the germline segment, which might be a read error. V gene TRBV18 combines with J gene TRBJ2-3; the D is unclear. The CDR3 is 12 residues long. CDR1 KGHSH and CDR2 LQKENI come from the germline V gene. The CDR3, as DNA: TGTGCCGGCTCTCCGAGCACAGATACGCAGTATTTT. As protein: CAGSPSTDTQYF.

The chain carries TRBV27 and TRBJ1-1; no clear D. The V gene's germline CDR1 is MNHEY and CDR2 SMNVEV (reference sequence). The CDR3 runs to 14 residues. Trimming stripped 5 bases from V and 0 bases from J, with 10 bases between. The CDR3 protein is CASSHLSLNTEAFF. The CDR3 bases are TGTGCCAGCAGTCACCTTAGTTTGAACACTGAAGCTTTCTTT.

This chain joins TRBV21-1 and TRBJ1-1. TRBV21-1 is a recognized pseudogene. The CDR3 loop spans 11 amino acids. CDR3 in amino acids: CARRPQTEAFF. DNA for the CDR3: TGTGCCAGACGACCCCAAACTGAAGCTTTCTTT.

CDR3 DNA: TGTGCCAGCAGCTTAGTCCCTCTAAGGACGAATGAGCAGTTCTTC. Translation: CASSLVPLRTNEQFF. The chain joins TRBV11-2 to TRBJ2-1; D uncertain. Germline loops: CDR1 SGHAT, CDR2 FQNNGV. CDR3 length: 15 residues. Trimming removed 1 base at V and 7 bases at J, with 14 bases between.

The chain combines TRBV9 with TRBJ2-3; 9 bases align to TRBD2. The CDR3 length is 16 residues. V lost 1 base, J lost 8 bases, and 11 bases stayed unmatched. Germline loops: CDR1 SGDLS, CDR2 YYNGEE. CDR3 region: CASSVTREGRQGTQYF. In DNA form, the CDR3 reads TGTGCCAGCAGCGTAACGCGGGAGGGGCGCCAGGGTACGCAGTATTTT.

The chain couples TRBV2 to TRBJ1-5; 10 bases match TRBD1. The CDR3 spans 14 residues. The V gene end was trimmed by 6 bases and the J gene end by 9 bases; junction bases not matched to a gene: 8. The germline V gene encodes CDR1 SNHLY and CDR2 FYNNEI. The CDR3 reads CASSRGTGAGPQHF. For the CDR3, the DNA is TGTGCCAGCAGCAGAGGGACAGGGGCCGGGCCCCAGCATTTT. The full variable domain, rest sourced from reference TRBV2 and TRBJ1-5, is EPEVTQTPSHQVTQMGQEVILRCVPISNHLYFYWYRQILGQKVEFLVSFYNNEISEKSEIFDDQFSVERPDGSNFTLKIRSTKLEDSAMYFCASSRGTGAGPQHFGDGTRLSIL.

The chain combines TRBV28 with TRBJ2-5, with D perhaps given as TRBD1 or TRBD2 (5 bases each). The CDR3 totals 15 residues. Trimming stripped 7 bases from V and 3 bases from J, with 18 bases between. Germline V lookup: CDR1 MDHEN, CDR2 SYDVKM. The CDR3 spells CASTPRDLSKETQYF. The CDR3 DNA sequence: TGTGCCAGCACCCCGAGGGACCTTAGCAAAGAGACCCAGTACTTC.

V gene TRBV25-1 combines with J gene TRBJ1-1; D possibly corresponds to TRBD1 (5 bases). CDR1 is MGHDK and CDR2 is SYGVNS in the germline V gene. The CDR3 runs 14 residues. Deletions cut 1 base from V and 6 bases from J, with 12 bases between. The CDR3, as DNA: TGTGCCAGCAGTGAATTGGGGCCGCGGGCTGAAGCTTTCTTT. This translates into CASSELGPRAEAFF.

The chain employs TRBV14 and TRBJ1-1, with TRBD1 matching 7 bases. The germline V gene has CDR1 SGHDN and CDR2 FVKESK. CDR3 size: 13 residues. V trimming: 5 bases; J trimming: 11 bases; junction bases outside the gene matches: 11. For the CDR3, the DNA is TGTGCCAGCAGCGTACAGGGGACCGGGGATGCTTTCTTT. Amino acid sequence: CASSVQGTGDAFF.

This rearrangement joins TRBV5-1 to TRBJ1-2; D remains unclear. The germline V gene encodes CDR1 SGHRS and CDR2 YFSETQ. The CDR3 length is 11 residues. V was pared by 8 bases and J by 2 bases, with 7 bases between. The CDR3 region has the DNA TGCGCCAGTAAGGAGAACTATGGCTACACCTTC. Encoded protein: CASKENYGYTF.

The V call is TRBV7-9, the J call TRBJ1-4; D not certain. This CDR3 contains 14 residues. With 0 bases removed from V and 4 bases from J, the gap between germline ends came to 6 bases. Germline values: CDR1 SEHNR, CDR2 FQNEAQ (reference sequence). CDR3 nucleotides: TGTGCCAGCAGCTTAGCAGGGTATAATGAAAAACTGTTTTTT. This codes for CASSLAGYNEKLFF.